This T cell receptor (beta chain) came from a study of T cells after yellow fever vaccination. TCRdb reprocessed the 5' RACE reads with MiXCR, giving one entry per CDR3 protein. The sample yields 450,000 to 550,000 distinct CDR3 sequences, 15% to 20% seen once. This clonotype was observed a handful of times. Germline CDR1 is SEHNR and CDR2 is FQNEAQ (reference sequence). V shed 11 bases, J shed 3 bases, and the junction held 6 bases outside the gene matches. The CDR3 covers 12 residues. The clonotype comes from a man aged 25 to 45 who received the YFV17D yellow fever vaccine. This chain joins TRBV7-9 and TRBJ2-7; 8 nucleotides agree with TRBD2. Material: PBMCs, obtained 15 days after the yellow fever booster vaccination. The CDR3: CASRGLGYEQYF. The DNA for the CDR3 is TGTGCCTCCAGGGGACTAGGCTACGAGCAGTACTTC.